The following is a T cell receptor (beta chain) sequence with its context. Its target antigen remains unknown. Within one base of it there is no much larger clone, and no base qualities were kept. This record belongs to a study of blood T cell repertoires in COVID-19 (dated by TCRdb to 2018 to 2020). Regarding the research as a whole: Samples from collaborators originated in the United States, Italy and Spain and spanned both the acute and convalescent phases of COVID-19. A freely available public database, intended as a resource for researchers studying the immune response to SARS-CoV-2, is where the repertoires were released. The samples were drawn from the first 160 participants of the ongoing ImmuneRACE study and from about 1,200 subjects provided by 6 global collaborators. The dataset comprised deeply sampled blood TCRbeta repertoires from subjects exposed to, actively infected with, or recovered from COVID-19. The material from the prospective study consisted of cDNA or gDNA derived from T cells, B-cell-depleted T cells, or PBMCs. The sample metadata nearly always contained a de-identified subject ID, COVID-19 status, age in years and sex. Where available, HLA class I and class II types were taken from metadata supplied by the sample provider and were not determined by assay-based typing.

CDR3 length: 16 amino acids, cysteine to phenylalanine. Here the CDR3 DNA is all that survives: 48 bases in frame from base 1. The research as a whole found: The quantity of clinical and demographic metadata differed by source and by participant and was supplied without curation.

TCRbeta CDR3 regions were amplified from genomic DNA using the immunoSEQ Assay, a bias-controlled multiplex PCR. The paper's processing steps were these. Nucleated cell counts per sample were estimated from amplification of reference gene primers within the assay. To quantify the absolute abundance of each unique TCRbeta CDR3 rearrangement, sequence reads were collapsed and filtered. For each sample, productive Simpson clonality was calculated as the square root of Simpson's diversity index across productive rearrangements. In TCRdb, the immuneACCESS table is reduced to in-frame sequences with V and J assigned. These tables do not hold every clone; where another copy was compared, an unresolved V gene accounts for under half, and the others remain unexplained. From that table come the V and J calls and clone size; the DNA was used to work out D and trimming. Present in this sample are 250,000 to 300,000 clones, less than 85% of which were seen just once. The ten largest clones take up over 4.5% of the sample.

Samples from volunteer blood donors who had recovered from COVID-19 were contributed by a second Seattle source. Whole blood was collected in K2EDTA tubes by collaborating institutions according to the institutions' own protocols. For TCRbeta analysis, collaborators shipped samples as frozen whole blood, isolated PBMCs, or DNA extracted from either of those sample types. This TCR derives from a man in his 60s who had recovered from COVID-19. The sample consisted of peripheral blood. The rearrangement joined TRBV12-1 to TRBJ2-5; the table's D call, TRBD2, has no DNA check behind it. TRBV12-1 is assigned pseudogene status. Here the CDR3 is given as CASSFIDRGGLETQYF. At the DNA level, the sequence is TGTGCCAGCAGCTTTATCGACCGCGGGGGTTTGGAGACCCAGTACTTC.